These 15 T cell receptor beta chains were sequenced from one sample in a study of blood T cell repertoires in COVID-19. Sequencing used immunoSEQ multiplex PCR; TCRdb keeps in-frame clones, though not all of them. Among 180,000 or so clones listed, 75% to 90% were seen once. Sequencing was done on a sample of peripheral blood. The source is a human donor with active or convalescent COVID-19. The donor label of this sample is uncertain.

The DNA for the CDR3 is TGTGCCAGTACCTCGGACAGGGTTCAAGGCTACACCTTC. It encodes CASTSDRVQGYTF. The V call is TRBV12-3 or TRBV12-4, the J call TRBJ1-2; 8 bases fit TRBD1. J gave up 8 bases and V 9 bases, and 11 bases lay outside the gene matches. The CDR3 is 13 amino acids.

The V call is TRBV25-1, the J call TRBJ2-7; D unresolved. The germline gives CDR1 MGHDK, CDR2 SYGVNS. This CDR3 contains 13 residues. V gave up 4 bases and J gave up 5 bases, with 12 bases separating them. CDR3 nucleotide sequence: TGTGCCAGCAGTGGGGTGCCCGAGGACGAGCAGTACTTC. Protein sequence: CASSGVPEDEQYF.

The chain employs TRBV19 and TRBJ1-6, with 7 nucleotides matching TRBD1. Looked up from germline, CDR1 is LNHDA and CDR2 is SQIVND (reference sequence). V lost 7 bases, J lost 8 bases, and 5 bases stayed unmatched. The CDR3 has 13 residues. The CDR3 DNA is TGTGCCAGTACGTACAGGGGCTATTCACCCCTCCACTTT. It codes for CASTYRGYSPLHF.

The chain combines TRBV5-1 with TRBJ2-5; tentative D call: TRBD1 (6 bases). V gave up 3 bases and J gave up 2 bases, with 11 bases separating them. The CDR3 length is 14 residues. The germline V gene encodes CDR1 SGHRS and CDR2 YFSETQ. CDR3 in DNA: TGCGCCAGCAGCTACACAGGGTTTCAAGAGACCCAGTACTTC. This codes for CASSYTGFQETQYF.

This chain connects TRBV9 to TRBJ1-3, with TRBD1 identical over 7 bases. This CDR3 is built from 16 residues. V dropped 0 bases and J dropped 3; count of bases not matched to a gene: 6. Germline CDR1 is SGDLS and CDR2 is YYNGEE. CDR3 sequence: CASSVGDRYLGNTIYF. CDR3 coding DNA: TGTGCCAGCAGCGTAGGGGACAGATACCTTGGAAACACCATATATTTT.

The J gene is TRBJ2-5, the V gene TRBV6-1; 10 nucleotides agree with TRBD1. Germline assignment: CDR1 MNHNS and CDR2 SASEGT. The CDR3 runs to 16 residues. J was trimmed by 5 bases and V by 2 bases; bases with no gene match: 8. CDR3 residues: CASSETRQGAWETQYF. The CDR3, as DNA: TGTGCCAGCAGTGAAACTAGACAGGGGGCATGGGAGACCCAGTACTTC.

The V gene is TRBV6-5, the J gene TRBJ1-6; maybe TRBD1 (5 bases). The CDR3 consists of 16 residues. Germline V gene sequence: CDR1 MNHEY, CDR2 SVGAGI. Trimming left V 4 bases short and J 0 bases short, with 10 bases between. CDR3 nucleotide sequence: TGTGCCAGCAGTTTGGACACAGACTCCTATAATTCACCCCTCCACTTT. It specifies CASSLDTDSYNSPLHF.

The CDR3 loop is CASSPEEGTEAFF. CDR3 in DNA: TGTGCCAGCTCACCTGAGGAGGGCACTGAAGCTTTCTTT. This sequence joins TRBV18 and TRBJ1-1; D gene ambiguous. V lost 3 bases to trimming and J lost 4 bases, with 9 bases between them. The CDR3 consists of 13 residues. Germline V gives CDR1 KGHSH, CDR2 LQKENI.

V usage is TRBV6-5 and J usage is TRBJ1-3; tentative D call: TRBD1 (5 bases). The CDR3 runs to 14 residues. The germline gives CDR1 MNHEY, CDR2 SVGAGI. V was trimmed by 4 bases and J by 2 bases, leaving 9 bases between them. The CDR3: CASSSGLPGNTIYF. For the CDR3, the DNA is TGTGCCAGCAGTTCAGGGTTGCCTGGAAACACCATATATTTT.

This sequence joins TRBV6-5 and TRBJ2-1; TRBD2 is a possible D gene (6 bases). V was shortened by 7 bases and J by 2 bases, with 15 bases between the two germline ends. The CDR3 consists of 15 residues. Germline CDR1 MNHEY, CDR2 SVGAGI. The CDR3 reads CASNVGGAPYNEQFF. CDR3 nucleotides: TGTGCCAGCAATGTTGGAGGGGCCCCCTACAATGAGCAGTTCTTC.

CDR3 DNA sequence: TGTGCCAGTAGTATAGGCAGGGGTGGTGAAAAACTGTTTTTT. This translates into CASSIGRGGEKLFF. The chain combines TRBV19 with TRBJ1-4; D possibly corresponds to TRBD1 (6 bases). The CDR3 contains 14 residues. Germline V gives CDR1 LNHDA, CDR2 SQIVND (reference sequence). Trimming left V 1 base short and J 7 bases short, with 10 bases between.

The J gene is TRBJ2-5, the V gene TRBV5-6; possibly TRBD1 for D (5 bases). The CDR3 extends over 15 amino acids. The germline V and J ends were trimmed by 4 bases and 5 bases, with 18 bases remaining between them. Germline V gives CDR1 SGHDT, CDR2 YYEEEE. DNA for the CDR3: TGTGCCAGCAGCCCGGCGCAGGGTGGTTATGAGACCCAGTACTTC. The encoded protein is CASSPAQGGYETQYF.

The rearrangement joins TRBV29-1 to TRBJ1-1; D not certain. V was shortened by 0 bases and J by 5 bases, with 13 bases between the two germline ends. The germline CDR1 and CDR2 sequences are SQVTM and ANQGSEA. The CDR3 is made up of 14 amino acids. The CDR3, as DNA: TGCAGCGTTGAAGATTGGCCCAGCGAAACTGAAGCTTTCTTT. It codes for CSVEDWPSETEAFF.

This clone was seen a single time. V usage is TRBV27 and J usage is TRBJ2-7; D might be TRBD1 (5 bases). Per germline, CDR1 MNHEY and CDR2 SMNVEV (reference sequence). This CDR3 has 15 amino acids. V lost 6 bases and J 5 bases, leaving 20 bases between the germline ends. CDR3 in DNA: TGTGCCAGCAGGGGATTTAAACAGGCATTCCACGAGCAGTACTTC. This codes for CASRGFKQAFHEQYF.

This chain uses TRBV19 with TRBJ2-1; 10 nucleotides agree with TRBD2. CDR1 and CDR2 from the germline V gene are LNHDA and SQIVND (reference sequence). Trimming cost V 3 bases and J 8 bases; bases outside gene matches: 7. The CDR3 sequence is 15 residues long. DNA for the CDR3: TGTGCCAGTAGTATCGGACTAGCGGAGGTCTATGAGCAGTTCTTC. Translation gives CASSIGLAEVYEQFF.